The present T cell receptor beta chain was sequenced within a study of T cell changes during pregnancy in multiple sclerosis. V was clipped by 4 bases and J by 6 bases; unmatched bases: 8. The CDR3 sequence is 15 residues long. Germline values: CDR1 KGHSH, CDR2 LQKENI. Method: immunoSEQ multiplex PCR; TCRdb's copy keeps in-frame clones and lacks some. The data show about 66,000 clones, with roughly nine tenths seen just once and less than 6% held by the top ten. Sequenced material: CD8+ T cells from peripheral blood mononuclear cells, taken before pregnancy. This rearrangement joins TRBV18 to TRBJ2-1; 8 positions agree with TRBD2. The clonotype was recovered from a female donor with multiple sclerosis, enrolled in a pregnancy study. CDR3 in amino acids: CASSLAGGRGNEQFF. CDR3 DNA: TGTGCCAGCTCACTGGCGGGGGGCAGGGGCAATGAGCAGTTCTTC.